The entry below describes one T cell receptor (beta chain). The target of this receptor is not known. Base qualities were left out, and no much larger clone turns up one base away. At one collaborating source in Seattle, patients were enrolled during active infection and were followed longitudinally through the course of disease. Collaborating institutions collected whole blood in K2EDTA tubes following their own protocols. For TCRbeta analysis, collaborators shipped samples in one of three forms: frozen whole blood, isolated PBMCs, or DNA extracted from either of those sample types. The CDR3 has 14 amino acids, counting the end cysteine and phenylalanine. The DNA shown is the 42-base CDR3, in frame from base 1. The germline V gene (reference sequence) sets CDR1 to LGHDT and CDR2 to YNNKEL. V is pruned by 4 bases and J by 6 bases, leaving 9 bases of the junction without a gene match. This sample stems from a study of blood T cell repertoires in COVID-19 (TCRdb year 2020). About the study as a whole: The collaborator samples originated in the United States, Italy and Spain and spanned the acute and convalescent phases of COVID-19. The material from the prospective study consisted of cDNA or gDNA derived from T cells, B-cell-depleted T cells, or PBMCs. Sample metadata almost always included a de-identified subject ID, COVID-19 status, age in years and sex. A freely available public database, intended as a resource for researchers studying the immune response to SARS-CoV-2, is where the repertoires were released. The samples were drawn from the first 160 participants of the ongoing ImmuneRACE study and from 1,254 subjects provided by 6 global collaborators. Deeply sampled blood TCRbeta repertoires from subjects exposed to, actively infected with, or recovered from COVID-19 were included in the dataset. Where available, HLA class I and class II types were obtained from metadata supplied by the sample provider rather than from assay-based typing.

General study outcomes and caveats: The amount of clinical and demographic metadata varied by source and participant and was provided uncurated.

The immunoSEQ Assay, a bias-controlled multiplex PCR, was used to amplify TCRbeta CDR3 regions from genomic DNA. In the paper's pipeline: Within the assay, amplification of reference gene primers was used to estimate how many nucleated cells each sample contained. Sequence reads were collapsed and filtered to measure the absolute abundance of every unique TCRbeta CDR3 rearrangement. For each sample, productive Simpson clonality was calculated as the square root of Simpson's diversity index over productive rearrangements. The clones in this table, taken by TCRdb from immuneACCESS, are in-frame only. Not every clone is retained; where verified, under half of the shortfall comes from an unresolved V gene, and the cause of the rest is unknown. The V and J calls and clone size come from that table; D and trimming were worked out from the DNA. This sample lists fewer than 300,000 clones; less than 90% were detected once. Roughly 12% of the sample goes to the ten largest clones.

The chain is encoded by TRBV3-1 (or the pseudogene TRBV3-2) joined to TRBJ2-7; 7 bases in between match TRBD1. The sequenced material came from peripheral blood. This TCR derives from a woman in her 30s with COVID-19, enrolled during active disease. Read as DNA, the sequence is TGTGCCAGCAGCCTTGCCAGGGGGATAGCCGAGCAGTACTTC. This is translated as CASSLARGIAEQYF.